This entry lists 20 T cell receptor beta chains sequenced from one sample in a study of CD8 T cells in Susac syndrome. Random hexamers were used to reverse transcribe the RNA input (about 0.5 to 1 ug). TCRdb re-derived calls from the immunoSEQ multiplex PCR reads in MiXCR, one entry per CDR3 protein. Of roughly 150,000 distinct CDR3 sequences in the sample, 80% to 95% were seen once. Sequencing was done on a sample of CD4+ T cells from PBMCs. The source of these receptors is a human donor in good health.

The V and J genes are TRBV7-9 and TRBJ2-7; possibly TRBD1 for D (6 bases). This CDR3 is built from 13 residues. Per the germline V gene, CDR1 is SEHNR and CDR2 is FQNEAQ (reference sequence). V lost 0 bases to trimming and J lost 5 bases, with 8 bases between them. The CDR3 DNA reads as TGTGCCAGCAGCTTAGCGGCAGGGGACGAGCAGTACTTC. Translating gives CASSLAAGDEQYF.

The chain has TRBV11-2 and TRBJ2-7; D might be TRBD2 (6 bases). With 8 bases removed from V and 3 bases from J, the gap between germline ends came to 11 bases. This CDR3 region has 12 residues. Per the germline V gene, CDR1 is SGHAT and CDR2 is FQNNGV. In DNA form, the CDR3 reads TGTGCCAGCGGAGGGACGCACTACGAGCAGTACTTC. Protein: CASGGTHYEQYF.

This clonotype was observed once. CDR3 nucleotide sequence: TGTGCCAGCAGCTTACCACAGTCGGAGATAACTGAAGCTTTCTTT. The encoded protein is CASSLPQSEITEAFF. The chain carries TRBV7-9 and TRBJ1-1; D uncertain. This CDR3 has 15 residues. Germline lookup yields CDR1 SEHNR and CDR2 FQNEAQ (reference sequence). V lost 2 bases and J lost 5, with 15 bases in between. Looking up the rest from reference TRBV7-9 and TRBJ1-1 gives the full variable domain: DTGVSQNPRHKITKRGQNVTFRCDPISEHNRLYWYRQTLGQGPEFLTYFQNEAQLEKSRLLSDRFSAERPKGSFSTLEIQRTEQGDSAMYLCASSLPQSEITEAFFGQGTRLTVV.

The CDR3 nucleotides read TGTGCCAGCAGCTTAGCGGCGGGGGGTGAGCAGTTCTTC. This codes for CASSLAAGGEQFF. V is TRBV7-6 and J is TRBJ2-1, with TRBD2 identical over 8 bases. The CDR3 loop spans 13 amino acids. The V and J ends lost 0 bases and 9 bases, in that order; junction bases with no gene match: 1. CDR1 and CDR2 (germline): SGHVS, FNYEAQ.

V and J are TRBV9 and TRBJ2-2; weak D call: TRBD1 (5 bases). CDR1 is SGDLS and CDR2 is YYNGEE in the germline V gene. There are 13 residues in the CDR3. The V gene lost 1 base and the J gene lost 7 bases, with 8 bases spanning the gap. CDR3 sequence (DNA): TGTGCCAGCAGCGTACAGGGTTTCGGGGAGCTGTTTTTT. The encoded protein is CASSVQGFGELFF.

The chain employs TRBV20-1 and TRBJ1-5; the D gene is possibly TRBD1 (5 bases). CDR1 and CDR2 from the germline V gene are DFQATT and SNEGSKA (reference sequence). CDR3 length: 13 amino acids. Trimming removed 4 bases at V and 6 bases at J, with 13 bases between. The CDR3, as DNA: TGCAGTGCTACTGGGGGGGGAGGTCAGCCCCAGCATTTT. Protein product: CSATGGGGQPQHF.

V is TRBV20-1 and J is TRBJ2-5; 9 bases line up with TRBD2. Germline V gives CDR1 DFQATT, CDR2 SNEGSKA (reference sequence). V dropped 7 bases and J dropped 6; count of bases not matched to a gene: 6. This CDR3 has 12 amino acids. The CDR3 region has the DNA TGCAGTGTCGCGGGGGGGCCACAGACCCAGTACTTC. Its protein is CSVAGGPQTQYF.

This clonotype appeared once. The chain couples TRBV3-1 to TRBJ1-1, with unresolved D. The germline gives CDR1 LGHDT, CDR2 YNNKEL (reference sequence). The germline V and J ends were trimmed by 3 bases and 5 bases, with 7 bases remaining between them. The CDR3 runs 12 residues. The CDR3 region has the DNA TGTGCCAGCAGCCACCGCGGGACTGAAGCTTTCTTT. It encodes CASSHRGTEAFF.

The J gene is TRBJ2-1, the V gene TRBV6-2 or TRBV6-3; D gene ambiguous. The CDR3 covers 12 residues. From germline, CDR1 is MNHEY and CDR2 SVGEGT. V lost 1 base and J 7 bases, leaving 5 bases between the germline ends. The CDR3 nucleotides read TGTGCCAGCAGTTACTTCTCGAATGAGCAGTTCTTC. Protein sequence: CASSYFSNEQFF.

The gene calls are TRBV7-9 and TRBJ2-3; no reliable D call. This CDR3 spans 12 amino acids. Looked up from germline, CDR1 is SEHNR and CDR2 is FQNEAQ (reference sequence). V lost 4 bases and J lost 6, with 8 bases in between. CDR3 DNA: TGTGCCAGCAGCTGGCGCTTTGATACGCAGTATTTT. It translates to CASSWRFDTQYF.

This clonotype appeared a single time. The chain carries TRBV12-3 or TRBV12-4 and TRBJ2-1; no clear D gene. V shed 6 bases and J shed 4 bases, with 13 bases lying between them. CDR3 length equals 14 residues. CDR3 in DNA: TGTGCCAGCAGCTTACGGTACAGTTACAATGAGCAGTTCTTC. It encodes CASSLRYSYNEQFF.

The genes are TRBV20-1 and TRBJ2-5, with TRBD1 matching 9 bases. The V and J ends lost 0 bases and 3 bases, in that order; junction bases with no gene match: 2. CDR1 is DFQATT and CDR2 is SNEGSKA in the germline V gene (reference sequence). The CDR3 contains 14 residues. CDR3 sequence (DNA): TGCAGTGCTAGAGACAGGACAGGGGAAGAGACCCAGTACTTC. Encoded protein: CSARDRTGEETQYF.

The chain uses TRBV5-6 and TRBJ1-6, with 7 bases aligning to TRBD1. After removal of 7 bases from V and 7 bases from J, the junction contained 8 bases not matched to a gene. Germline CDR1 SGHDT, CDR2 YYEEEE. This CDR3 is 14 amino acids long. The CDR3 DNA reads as TGTGCCAGCGGAAGGGGGCGGAAAAATTCACCCCTCCACTTT. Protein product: CASGRGRKNSPLHF.

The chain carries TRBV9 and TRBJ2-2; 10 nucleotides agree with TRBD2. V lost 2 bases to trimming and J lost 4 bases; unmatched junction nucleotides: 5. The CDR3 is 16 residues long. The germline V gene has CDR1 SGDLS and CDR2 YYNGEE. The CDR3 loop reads CASSVQRGGVTGELFF. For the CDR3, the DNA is TGTGCCAGCAGCGTTCAGCGGGGGGGTGTCACCGGGGAGCTGTTTTTT.

CDR3 DNA sequence: TGTGCCAGCAGTGGGTCCCTGAACACTGAAGCTTTCTTT. Translated, it gives CASSGSLNTEAFF. V usage is TRBV2 and J usage is TRBJ1-1, with D uncertain. CDR1 and CDR2 from the germline V gene are SNHLY and FYNNEI. This CDR3 is 13 amino acids long. Trimming removed 4 bases at V and 0 bases at J, with 6 bases between.

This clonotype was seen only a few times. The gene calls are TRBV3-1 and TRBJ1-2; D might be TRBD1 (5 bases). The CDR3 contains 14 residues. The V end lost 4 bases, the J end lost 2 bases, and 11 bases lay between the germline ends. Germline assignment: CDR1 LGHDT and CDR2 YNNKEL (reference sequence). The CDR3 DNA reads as TGTGCCAGCAGCCCAACACGACAGAACTATGGCTACACCTTC. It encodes CASSPTRQNYGYTF.

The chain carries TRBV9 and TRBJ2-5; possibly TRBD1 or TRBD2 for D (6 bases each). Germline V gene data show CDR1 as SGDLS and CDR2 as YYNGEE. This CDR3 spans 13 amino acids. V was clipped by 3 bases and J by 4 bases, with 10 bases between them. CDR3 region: CASSGGARETQYF. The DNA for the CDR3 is TGTGCCAGCAGCGGGGGGGCCCGAGAGACCCAGTACTTC.

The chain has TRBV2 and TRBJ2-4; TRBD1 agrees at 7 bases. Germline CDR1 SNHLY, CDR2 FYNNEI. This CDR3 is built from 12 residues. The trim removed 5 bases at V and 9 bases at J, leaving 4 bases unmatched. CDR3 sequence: CASSRDSGIQYF. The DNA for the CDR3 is TGTGCCAGCAGTCGGGACAGTGGCATTCAGTACTTC.

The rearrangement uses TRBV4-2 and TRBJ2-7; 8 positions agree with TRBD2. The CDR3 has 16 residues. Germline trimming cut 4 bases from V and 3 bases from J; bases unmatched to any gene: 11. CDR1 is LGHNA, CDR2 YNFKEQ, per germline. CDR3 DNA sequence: TGTGCCAGCAGCCGAGAGCTCCGGGGGGGCCTCTACGAGCAGTACTTC. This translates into CASSRELRGGLYEQYF.

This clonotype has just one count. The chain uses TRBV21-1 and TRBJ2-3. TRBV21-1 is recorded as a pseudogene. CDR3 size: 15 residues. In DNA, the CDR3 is TGTGCCAGCAGCAAAGGGGCAGATAGCACAGATACGCAGTATTTT. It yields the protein CASSKGADSTDTQYF.